A single sample gave rise to the 28 T cell receptor beta chains below, sequenced in a study of regulatory T cells in long-lasting Graves disease. With iRepertoire HTBI primers and Arm-PCR of CDR3 regions, TCR beta libraries were built. TCRdb reprocessed the multiplex PCR reads via MiXCR and lists one record per CDR3 protein. The repertoire holds around 250,000 distinct CDR3 sequences, with 15% to 20% as singletons. The sample's time point: newly diagnosed GD, antithyroid drugs for less than 3 months. PBMC-derived RNA was used for the TCR library. A further study also used this sample, focusing on T cells in Graves' hyperthyroidism and ophthalmopathy.

The sequencing here drew on peripheral blood mononuclear cells (PBMCs), taken at new diagnosis, from a patient treated with antithyroid drugs. These receptors were taken from a woman in her twenties or thirties with Graves disease.

This clonotype was detected ten times or more. CDR3 residues: CASSYAPPRSYGYTF. As DNA, the CDR3 is TGTGCCAGCAGTTACGCCCCGCCCCGGAGCTATGGCTACACCTTC. The rearrangement links TRBV6-5 to TRBJ1-2; D unclear. V was shortened by 2 bases and J by 4 bases, with 14 bases between the two germline ends. Germline V gives CDR1 MNHEY, CDR2 SVGAGI. The CDR3 totals 15 residues.

This clonotype was seen ten or more times. The chain is built from TRBV7-6 and TRBJ1-5; 9 bases align to TRBD1. The CDR3 runs to 15 residues. CDR1 is SGHVS, CDR2 FNYEAQ, per germline. J was trimmed by 9 bases and V by 1 base; bases with no gene match: 7. CDR3 coding DNA: TGTGCCAGCAGCTTAGAACAGGGGGCAAGTACGCCCCAGCATTTT. Translation: CASSLEQGASTPQHF.

This clonotype was detected only once. The V and J genes are TRBV11-3 and TRBJ2-1; 10 bases line up with TRBD2. Germline CDR1 and CDR2: SGHNT and YENEEA. V lost 5 bases to trimming and J lost 1 base; unmatched junction nucleotides: 5. This CDR3 is built from 16 residues. The CDR3 region has the DNA TGTGCCAGCAGCCAACGTAGCGGGGGGTCCTACAATGAGCAGTTCTTC. As protein: CASSQRSGGSYNEQFF.

This clonotype was detected ten times or more. The chain combines TRBV12-3 or TRBV12-4 with TRBJ1-2; a possible D gene is TRBD1 (6 bases). CDR3 size: 17 residues. Between the trimmed V and J ends, which lost 5 bases and 3 bases, there was a span of 22 bases. This CDR3 reads CASSRARGQRGDYGYTF. The CDR3 coding sequence is TGTGCCAGCAGTCGAGCACGGGGACAACGAGGAGACTATGGCTACACCTTC.

This clonotype has a count of ten or more. The V gene is TRBV7-2, the J gene TRBJ2-1; D possibly corresponds to TRBD1 (6 bases). V shed 4 bases and J shed 4 bases, with 14 bases lying between them. CDR1 and CDR2 (germline): SGHTA, FQGNSA. CDR3 length: 15 amino acids. The CDR3 DNA reads TGTGCCAGCAGCTCCAAAAAGGGGGTTTACAATGAGCAGTTCTTC. Amino acid sequence: CASSSKKGVYNEQFF.

The chain couples TRBV6-2 or TRBV6-3 to TRBJ2-7; 8 positions agree with TRBD1. J was trimmed by 2 bases and V by 7 bases; bases with no gene match: 7. CDR3 length: 14 amino acids. CDR1 MNHEY and CDR2 SVGEGT come from the germline V gene. The DNA for the CDR3 is TGTGCCAGCACTAGCAGGGGGCCAACCTACGAGCAGTACTTC. It yields the protein CASTSRGPTYEQYF.

As to this clonotype: A clone one base away is much larger, so this may be a read error. The V call is TRBV5-1, the J call TRBJ2-3; D remains ambiguous. The CDR3 has 14 residues. The germline gives CDR1 SGHRS, CDR2 YFSETQ. CDR3 in amino acids: CASGLAMKTDTQYF. DNA of the CDR3: TGCGCCAGCGGCTTGGCTATGAAGACAGATACGCAGTATTTT.

This clonotype was counted ten times or more. The rearrangement uses TRBV6-1 and TRBJ1-5, with a possible D match to TRBD1 (5 bases). CDR1 MNHNS and CDR2 SASEGT come from the germline V gene. The length of the CDR3 is 14 residues. Trimming removed 6 bases from V and 3 bases from J, with 12 bases in between. CDR3 DNA sequence: TGTGCCAGCAGGTCCGGGGCGGTCAATCAGCCCCAGCATTTT. Translated: CASRSGAVNQPQHF.

Many counts were recorded for this clonotype. The V gene is TRBV18, the J gene TRBJ1-5; a possible D gene is TRBD1 (5 bases). Germline CDR1 is KGHSH and CDR2 is LQKENI. Trimming shortened V by 3 bases and J by 0 bases, and 12 bases separated the two germline ends. The length of the CDR3 is 16 residues. The CDR3 bases are TGTGCCAGCTCACCCAGGGTAAGAGGTAGCAATCAGCCCCAGCATTTT. This gives the protein CASSPRVRGSNQPQHF.

This clonotype has a count of ten or more. The J gene is TRBJ1-1, the V gene TRBV29-1, with D perhaps matching TRBD1 (5 bases). There are 12 residues in the CDR3. The V gene lost 7 bases and the J gene lost 0 bases, with 9 bases spanning the gap. CDR1 is SQVTM, CDR2 ANQGSEA, per germline. The DNA of the CDR3 is TGCAGCGGCGGGGGGATGAACACTGAAGCTTTCTTT. It specifies CSGGGMNTEAFF.

This clonotype has at least ten counts. The V and J genes are TRBV6-9 and TRBJ1-1; 7 bases agree with TRBD1. This CDR3 has 15 amino acids. CDR1 is MNHGY, CDR2 SVAAGI, per germline. J gave up 5 bases and V 3 bases, and 9 bases lay outside the gene matches. CDR3 DNA sequence: TGTGCCAGCAGTTACAGTCAGGGGGGCGCAACTGAAGCTTTCTTT. It codes for CASSYSQGGATEAFF.

This clonotype appeared many times. The rearrangement uses TRBV10-1 and TRBJ2-5; D gene unclear. The CDR3 is 14 amino acids. The germline V gene encodes CDR1 WNHNN and CDR2 SYGVQD (reference sequence). Trimming shortened V by 4 bases and J by 5 bases, and 14 bases separated the two germline ends. The CDR3, as DNA: TGCGCCAGCAGTGGGTCGCTCCCACGGGAGACCCAGTACTTC. It yields the protein CASSGSLPRETQYF.

This clonotype was detected ten times or more. CDR3 protein: CASSKDGNYGYTF. CDR3 coding DNA: TGTGCCAGCAGCAAAGACGGAAACTATGGCTACACCTTC. The chain is built from TRBV7-2 and TRBJ1-2; D is ambiguous. Germline values: CDR1 SGHTA, CDR2 FQGNSA. V lost 5 bases and J 2 bases, leaving 9 bases between the germline ends. The CDR3 sequence is 13 residues long. Supplemented by reference TRBV7-2 and TRBJ1-2, the full variable domain reads GAGVSQSPSNKVTEKGKDVELRCDPISGHTALYWYRQSLGQGLEFLIYFQGNSAPDKSGLPSDRFSAERTGGSVSTLTIQRTQQEDSAVYLCASSKDGNYGYTFGSGTRLTVV.

V usage is TRBV13 and J usage is TRBJ1-6; 7 bases are a match to TRBD1. CDR3 length: 17 residues. V lost 7 bases, J lost 0 bases, and 9 bases stayed unmatched. Per the germline V gene, CDR1 is PRHDT and CDR2 is FYEKMQ (reference sequence). The CDR3 protein is CASKTGQSSSYNSPLHF. The CDR3, as DNA: TGTGCCAGCAAAACGGGACAGTCAAGCTCCTATAATTCACCCCTCCACTTT.

This sequence joins TRBV2 and TRBJ2-1; 8 bases agree with TRBD1. Trimming at V came to 4 bases and at J to 2 bases, leaving 10 bases not matched to a gene. The CDR3 length is 17 residues. Germline-derived CDR1 and CDR2 are SNHLY and FYNNEI. This CDR3 reads CASSAPLDRATYNEQFF. In DNA, the CDR3 is TGTGCCAGCAGTGCCCCTTTGGACAGGGCAACCTACAATGAGCAGTTCTTC.

This clonotype was seen at least ten times. This chain joins TRBV6-1 and TRBJ2-3, with 7 bases aligning to TRBD2. The CDR3 contains 15 residues. The germline V gene encodes CDR1 MNHNS and CDR2 SASEGT. V gave up 11 bases and J gave up 1 base; unmatched junction bases: 12. The CDR3 nucleotides are TGTGCCGGGGGGGGGACCCTCCTAGGCACAGATACGCAGTATTTT. As protein: CAGGGTLLGTDTQYF.

This clonotype was counted many times. J is TRBJ2-7 and V is TRBV12-3 or TRBV12-4; D uncertain. This CDR3 is built from 14 residues. Trimming pared 5 bases from V and 8 bases from J, leaving 19 bases between. The CDR3 coding sequence is TGTGCCAGCAGTATCGCTACATTTTCGGGCCAGCAGTACTTC. As protein: CASSIATFSGQQYF.

This clonotype has a count of ten or more. V gene TRBV11-2 combines with J gene TRBJ2-5, with 12 bases matching TRBD2. The junction had 0 bases not matched to a gene; V was cut back by 6 bases and J by 4 bases. This CDR3 is 13 amino acids long. CDR1 is SGHAT and CDR2 is FQNNGV in the germline V gene. The CDR3 DNA reads as TGTGCCAGCAGACTAGCGGGGGGAGAGACCCAGTACTTC. Residues: CASRLAGGETQYF.

This clonotype came up many times. J is TRBJ2-7 and V is TRBV7-2; 7 nucleotides line up with TRBD1. The CDR3 length is 14 residues. Germline trimming cut 4 bases from V and 3 bases from J; bases unmatched to any gene: 6. Germline CDR1 and CDR2: SGHTA and FQGNSA. The CDR3 here is CASSSPGQLYEQYF. CDR3 sequence (DNA): TGTGCCAGCAGCTCCCCGGGACAGCTCTACGAGCAGTACTTC.

This chain joins TRBV11-2 and TRBJ1-5; TRBD1 matches 9 bases. CDR1 and CDR2 from the germline V gene are SGHAT and FQNNGV. This CDR3 is built from 15 residues. The V gene end was trimmed by 5 bases and the J gene end by 3 bases; junction bases not matched to a gene: 5. The CDR3 DNA follows: TGTGCCAGCAGCCCGGGGACAGGGAACAATCAGCCCCAGCATTTT. Translated: CASSPGTGNNQPQHF.

This clonotype was detected many times. This chain links TRBV4-2 with TRBJ2-2; D possibly corresponds to TRBD1 (6 bases). The CDR3 has 18 amino acids. V lost 2 bases, J lost 1 base, and 17 bases lay in between. CDR1 LGHNA and CDR2 YNFKEQ come from the germline V gene. The CDR3 DNA reads TGTGCCAGCAGCCAAATTTTTTTGGACAGCTTGAACACCGGGGAGCTGTTTTTT. Its translation is CASSQIFLDSLNTGELFF.

This clonotype was counted at least ten times. The chain recombines TRBV2 with TRBJ1-5, with a possible D match to TRBD1 (5 bases). With 6 bases removed from V and 0 bases from J, the gap between germline ends came to 12 bases. Per the germline V gene, CDR1 is SNHLY and CDR2 is FYNNEI. The CDR3 consists of 15 residues. CDR3 DNA sequence: TGTGCCAGCAGCGAGAGGGGTTATAGCAATCAGCCCCAGCATTTT. Translating gives CASSERGYSNQPQHF. The entire variable domain, with the rest obtained from reference TRBV2 and TRBJ1-5, is as follows: EPEVTQTPSHQVTQMGQEVILRCVPISNHLYFYWYRQILGQKVEFLVSFYNNEISEKSEIFDDQFSVERPDGSNFTLKIRSTKLEDSAMYFCASSERGYSNQPQHFGDGTRLSIL.

This clonotype was observed a handful of times. The chain joins TRBV27 to TRBJ2-1; D gene uncertain. The ends were cut back, 4 bases at V and 8 bases at J, with 12 bases in the middle. The CDR3 consists of 13 residues. Germline-derived CDR1 and CDR2 are MNHEY and SMNVEV (reference sequence). For the CDR3, the DNA is TGTGCCAGCAGTTCCACAGCTGGCCATGAGCAGTTCTTC. This codes for CASSSTAGHEQFF.

The genes are TRBV6-1 and TRBJ2-2; 9 bases are a match to TRBD1. This CDR3 contains 15 residues. Germline CDR1 MNHNS, CDR2 SASEGT. J gave up 4 bases and V 1 base, and 1 base lay outside the gene matches. DNA for the CDR3: TGTGCCAGCAGTGAAGGGGGACAGGGCACCGGGGAGCTGTTTTTT. This translates into CASSEGGQGTGELFF.

V is TRBV5-7 and J is TRBJ2-4, with TRBD1 matching 9 bases. TRBV5-7 is recorded as an ORF, its role being uncertain. The CDR3 has 14 residues. With 5 bases clipped from V and 8 bases from J, the junction kept 8 bases outside the gene matches. For the CDR3, the DNA is TGTGCCAGCAGTTGCAGACAGGGGGATGACATTCAGTACTTC. Translation gives CASSCRQGDDIQYF.

The V and J genes are TRBV19 and TRBJ1-5; no definite D call. The CDR3 length is 14 residues. Germline values: CDR1 LNHDA, CDR2 SQIVND (reference sequence). The V and J ends lost 3 bases and 5 bases respectively, with 11 bases between them. DNA of the CDR3: TGTGCCAGTAGTATTCGTGGGATTCATCAGCCCCAGCATTTT. Protein sequence: CASSIRGIHQPQHF.

This clonotype was seen ten or more times. The chain links TRBV20-1 to TRBJ1-6; D is unclear. The germline V and J ends were trimmed by 3 bases and 7 bases, with 19 bases remaining between them. Germline-derived CDR1 and CDR2 are DFQATT and SNEGSKA (reference sequence). The length of the CDR3 is 16 residues. CDR3 region: CSARDGHPGGNSPLHF. In DNA, the CDR3 is TGCAGTGCTAGGGACGGCCACCCGGGTGGGAATTCACCCCTCCACTTT.

The chain employs TRBV20-1 and TRBJ1-1, with TRBD1 matching 9 bases. Germline loops: CDR1 DFQATT, CDR2 SNEGSKA (reference sequence). CDR3 length: 14 amino acids. With 3 bases clipped from V and 4 bases from J, the junction kept 6 bases outside the gene matches. CDR3 amino acids: CSARETGGSTEAFF. The CDR3 nucleotides read TGCAGTGCTAGGGAAACAGGGGGCTCCACTGAAGCTTTCTTT.